The text below deals with one TCR beta chain. This CDR3 region has 11 residues. Germline lookup yields CDR1 SQVTM and CDR2 ANQGSEA. V was clipped by 2 bases and J by 6 bases, with 7 bases between them. The data were obtained in a study of T cell changes during pregnancy in multiple sclerosis. The assay was immunoSEQ multiplex PCR, and TCRdb's table has in-frame clones only and misses some. Here the sample spans tens of thousands of clones, about nine tenths being singletons. The sequencing used peripheral blood, collected in the first trimester of pregnancy. The receptor was isolated from a female donor in good health, enrolled as a control in a pregnancy study. The V and J genes are TRBV29-1 and TRBJ1-2; no clear D. CDR3 DNA: TGCAGCGTTGAAAGGCAGGATGGCTACACCTTC. As protein: CSVERQDGYTF. The full variable domain, with the rest looked up from reference TRBV29-1 and TRBJ1-2, is SAVISQKPSRDICQRGTSLTIQCQVDSQVTMMFWYRQQPGQSLTLIATANQGSEATYESGFVIDKFPISRPNLTFSTLTVSNMSPEDSSIYLCSVERQDGYTFGSGTRLTVV.